This T cell receptor (beta chain) originates from a study of blood T cell repertoires in COVID-19. Per the original data handling: Estimation of nucleated cell counts relied on the amplification of reference gene primers. This table comes from immunoSEQ multiplex PCR, and its TCRdb copy is limited to in-frame clones, with some not included. V and J calls plus clone size are reproduced from that table; the DNA served to infer D and trimming. Of some 160,000 clones in the sample, 85% to 90% were seen once. The receptor comes from a woman aged 70-85 years with acute or convalescent COVID-19. The specimen was peripheral blood.

CDR3 amino acids: CATSSADRGFLKLFF. The CDR3 region has the DNA TGTGCCACCAGCAGCGCGGACAGGGGGTTTCTAAAACTGTTTTTT. V usage is TRBV15 and J usage is TRBJ1-4, with 10 bases matching TRBD1. The CDR3 consists of 15 residues. Germline values: CDR1 LNHNV, CDR2 YYDKDF (reference sequence). Trimming cost V 3 bases and J 10 bases; bases outside gene matches: 8.